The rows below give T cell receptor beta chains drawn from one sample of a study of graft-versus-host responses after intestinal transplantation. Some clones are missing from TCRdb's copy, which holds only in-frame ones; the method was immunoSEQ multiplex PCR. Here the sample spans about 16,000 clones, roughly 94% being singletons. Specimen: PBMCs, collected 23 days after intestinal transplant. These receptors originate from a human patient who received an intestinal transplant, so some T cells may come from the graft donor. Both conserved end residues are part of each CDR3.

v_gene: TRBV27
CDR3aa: CASSWDSWSPYGYTF

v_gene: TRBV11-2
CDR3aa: CASSNGLDREAFF

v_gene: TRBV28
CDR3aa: CASSLLTGEDNRGGGTDTQYF

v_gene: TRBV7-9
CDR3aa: CASSLVLGNTGELFF

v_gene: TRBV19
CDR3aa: CASGKDYTEAFF

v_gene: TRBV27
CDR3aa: CASSSLGLNEKLFF

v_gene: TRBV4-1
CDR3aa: CASSPSGGLAVRIPSYEQYF

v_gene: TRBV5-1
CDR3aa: CASSKTSDRVNTGELFF

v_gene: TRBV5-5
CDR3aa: CASSWSLEQFF

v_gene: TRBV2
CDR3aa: CASSEYPYEQYF

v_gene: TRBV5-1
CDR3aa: CASSLVAGGPRFF

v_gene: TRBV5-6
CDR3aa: CASSLSSGTDTQYF

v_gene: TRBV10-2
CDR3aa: CASSGRERADTQYF

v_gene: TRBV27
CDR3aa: CASSLSSGTYEQYF